The 17 T cell receptor beta chains below come from one sample, sequenced in a study of T cells in Graves' hyperthyroidism and ophthalmopathy. Regions amplified from RNA transcripts were the TCR beta CDR3 regions. HTBI primers were used for first-round RT-PCR of the TCR CDR3. TCRdb re-called the multiplex PCR reads with MiXCR, one entry per CDR3 protein. There are under 450,000 distinct CDR3 sequences in the sample; 15% to 19% occur only once, and roughly 13% lies in the top ten. The sample was blood. The receptors come from a woman aged 18-29 years with Graves' hyperthyroidism.

A single count supports this clonotype. The chain has TRBV20-1 and TRBJ2-3; D remains unclear. This CDR3 has 12 residues. The ends were cut back, 6 bases at V and 4 bases at J, with 11 bases in the middle. The germline CDR1 and CDR2 sequences are DFQATT and SNEGSKA (reference sequence). CDR3 sequence reads: CSALGSSDTQYF. As DNA, the CDR3 is TGCAGTGCCCTAGGATCCTCAGATACGCAGTATTTT.

This clonotype occurred many times. The chain uses TRBV6-1 and TRBJ2-3, with a tentative D call TRBD1 (5 bases). Trimming took 4 bases from V and 0 from J, leaving 8 bases between them. The V gene's germline CDR1 is MNHNS and CDR2 SASEGT. The CDR3 loop spans 14 amino acids. DNA of the CDR3: TGTGCCAGCAGTGGGACACGTAGCACAGATACGCAGTATTTT. It codes for CASSGTRSTDTQYF.

There are a few counts of this clonotype. The rearrangement uses TRBV6-1 and TRBJ1-5; 8 bases agree with TRBD1. Losses at the gene ends were 6 bases for V and 4 bases for J; bases not matched to a gene: 8. The CDR3 sequence is 15 residues long. Germline CDR1 reads MNHNS; CDR2 reads SASEGT. The CDR3 region is CASRTGQGMNQPQHF. In nucleotides, the CDR3 is TGTGCCAGCAGAACTGGACAGGGAATGAATCAGCCCCAGCATTTT.

There are many counts of this clonotype. This sequence joins TRBV2 and TRBJ2-2; D gene unclear. The V end was cut by 8 bases, the J end by 3 bases, with 16 bases between. CDR1 and CDR2 (germline): SNHLY, FYNNEI. The CDR3 is made up of 15 amino acids. The CDR3 DNA is TGTGCCAGCGTCCTCCGGGCCGGGTACACCGGGGAGCTGTTTTTT. Amino acid sequence: CASVLRAGYTGELFF.

This clonotype was observed many times. The J gene is TRBJ2-7, the V gene TRBV5-8, with 9 bases matching TRBD1. J lost 6 bases, V lost 4 bases, and 8 bases had no gene match. The V gene's germline CDR1 is SGHTS and CDR2 YDEGEE. CDR3 length: 14 amino acids. The CDR3 region is CASSQTGTGTEQYF. CDR3 in DNA: TGTGCCAGCAGCCAAACCGGGACAGGGACCGAGCAGTACTTC. The variable domain in full, with the rest retrieved from reference TRBV5-8 and TRBJ2-7, is EAGVTQSPTHLIKTRGQQATLRCSPISGHTSVYWYQQALGLGLQFLLWYDEGEERNRGNFPPRFSGRQFPNYSSELNVNALELEDSALYLCASSQTGTGTEQYFGPGTRLTVT.

The V gene is TRBV10-2, the J gene TRBJ1-6, with D unclear. V dropped 2 bases and J dropped 1 base, with 3 bases sitting between them. CDR1 and CDR2 (germline): WSHSY, SAAADI. The CDR3 extends over 14 amino acids. CDR3 protein: CASSELSYNSPLHF. In nucleotides, the CDR3 is TGCGCCAGCAGTGAGCTGTCCTATAATTCACCCCTCCACTTT.

J is TRBJ1-5 and V is TRBV18, with D perhaps matching TRBD1 (5 bases). The CDR3 covers 13 residues. CDR1 is KGHSH, CDR2 LQKENI, per germline. The V end lost 5 bases, the J end lost 4 bases, and 9 bases lay between the germline ends. The CDR3 loop is CASSGDLNQPQHF. In nucleotides, the CDR3 is TGTGCCAGCTCAGGGGACCTTAATCAGCCCCAGCATTTT.

A word on this clonotype: This may be a read error: a much more frequent sequence differs by one nucleotide. The chain couples TRBV7-3 to TRBJ2-1, with D perhaps matching TRBD2 (5 bases). The V gene's germline CDR1 is SGHTA and CDR2 FQGTGA. The CDR3 sequence is 12 residues long. The CDR3 region has the DNA TGTGTCAGCAGCCCCGGGGAGAGTGAGCAGTTCTTC. Encoded protein: CVSSPGESEQFF. Looking up the rest from reference TRBV7-3 and TRBJ2-1 gives the full variable domain: GAGVSQTPSNKVTEKGKYVELRCDPISGHTALYWYRQSLGQGPEFLIYFQGTGAADDSGLPNDRFFAVRPEGSVSTLKIQRTERGDSAVYLCVSSPGESEQFFGPGTRLTVL.

In its sample, this clonotype was seen a few times. The genes are TRBV7-8 and TRBJ1-1, with 9 nucleotides matching TRBD1. Looked up from germline, CDR1 is SGHVS and CDR2 is FQNEAQ. Unmatched junction bases numbered 5, after V lost 5 bases and J lost 4 bases. The CDR3 spans 14 residues. The CDR3 here is CASSHRGRGTEAFF. The DNA of the CDR3 is TGTGCCAGCAGCCACAGGGGGCGGGGCACTGAAGCTTTCTTT.

The genes are TRBV3-1 and TRBJ2-2; D might be TRBD2 (6 bases). Germline V gene data show CDR1 as LGHDT and CDR2 as YNNKEL (reference sequence). The CDR3 is 15 amino acids. Trimming removed 3 bases at V and 1 base at J, with 9 bases between. The CDR3 DNA sequence: TGTGCCAGCAGCCAGAGAGCGGGGAACACCGGGGAGCTGTTTTTT. Its translation is CASSQRAGNTGELFF. The full variable domain, with the rest looked up from reference TRBV3-1 and TRBJ2-2, is DTAVSQTPKYLVTQMGNDKSIKCEQNLGHDTMYWYKQDSKKFLKIMFSYNNKELIINETVPNRFSPKSPDKAHLNLHINSLELGDSAVYFCASSQRAGNTGELFFGEGSRLTVL.

The genes are TRBV15 and TRBJ1-3; D is ambiguous. Trimming took off 7 bases at V and 0 bases at J, with 7 bases between the two ends. There are 13 residues in the CDR3. Germline V gene lookup returns CDR1 LNHNV and CDR2 YYDKDF (reference sequence). In DNA form, the CDR3 reads TGTGCCACCAAAGTAGGCTCTGGAAACACCATATATTTT. This translates into CATKVGSGNTIYF.

This clonotype was recorded at least ten times. The chain uses TRBV12-3 or TRBV12-4 and TRBJ2-4; D is perhaps TRBD1 or TRBD2 (5 bases each). V was shortened by 8 bases and J by 6 bases, with 11 bases between the two germline ends. The CDR3 spans 12 residues. This chain's CDR3 is CASRIGGNIQYF. CDR3 sequence (DNA): TGTGCCAGCCGAATTGGGGGAAACATTCAGTACTTC.

The chain is built from TRBV13 and TRBJ1-2, with TRBD1 as a possible D gene (5 bases). The CDR3 runs to 14 residues. Trimming took 2 bases from V and 2 from J, leaving 9 bases between them. Germline lookup yields CDR1 PRHDT and CDR2 FYEKMQ (reference sequence). The CDR3 reads CASSLLKGNYGYTF. For the CDR3, the DNA is TGTGCCAGCAGCTTATTAAAGGGGAACTATGGCTACACCTTC.

The chain links TRBV6-1 to TRBJ1-2; D remains unclear. This CDR3 spans 14 amino acids. V lost 1 base and J 2 bases, leaving 8 bases between the germline ends. The germline CDR1 and CDR2 sequences are MNHNS and SASEGT. CDR3 DNA: TGTGCCAGCAGTGAAGGTGTCACCAACTATGGCTACACCTTC. This sequence encodes CASSEGVTNYGYTF.

The V gene is TRBV20-1, the J gene TRBJ1-4; possible D gene TRBD1, 6 bases. From germline, CDR1 is DFQATT and CDR2 SNEGSKA (reference sequence). The germline V and J ends were trimmed by 7 bases and 6 bases, with 18 bases remaining between them. CDR3 length: 14 residues. CDR3 DNA sequence: TGCAGTGTTGGAGTTTGGGGGCCTCATGAAAAACTGTTTTTT. Translating it yields CSVGVWGPHEKLFF.

The J gene is TRBJ2-1, the V gene TRBV6-2 or TRBV6-3, with TRBD2 identical over 7 bases. The CDR3 is 14 residues long. The junction had 4 bases not matched to a gene; V was cut back by 5 bases and J by 3 bases. From germline, CDR1 is MNHEY and CDR2 SVGEGT. CDR3 sequence: CASSPLADYNEQFF. The CDR3 bases are TGTGCCAGCAGTCCGCTAGCGGACTACAATGAGCAGTTCTTC.

This clonotype was counted at least ten times. The chain links TRBV3-1 to TRBJ1-3; weak D call: TRBD1 (5 bases). This CDR3 is 14 amino acids long. Trimming cost V 5 bases and J 5 bases, with 13 bases left between them. Germline V gives CDR1 LGHDT, CDR2 YNNKEL (reference sequence). CDR3 amino acids: CASSSLGARNTIYF. The CDR3 bases are TGTGCCAGCAGCTCCCTCGGGGCAAGAAACACCATATATTTT.